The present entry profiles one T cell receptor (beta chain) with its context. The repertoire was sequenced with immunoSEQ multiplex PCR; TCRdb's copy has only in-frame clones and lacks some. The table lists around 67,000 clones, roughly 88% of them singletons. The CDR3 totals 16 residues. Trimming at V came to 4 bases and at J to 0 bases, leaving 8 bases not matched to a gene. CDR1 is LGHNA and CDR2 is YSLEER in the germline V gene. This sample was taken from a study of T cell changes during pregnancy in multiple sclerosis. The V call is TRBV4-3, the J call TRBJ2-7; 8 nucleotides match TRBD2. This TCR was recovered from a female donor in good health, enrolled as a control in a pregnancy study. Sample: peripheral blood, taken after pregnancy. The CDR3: CASSLGLADLSYEQYF. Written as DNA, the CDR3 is TGCGCCAGCAGCCTAGGACTAGCAGACCTCTCCTACGAGCAGTACTTC.